This record concerns one T cell receptor beta chain sequence. The antigen is undetermined. The repertoire was sequenced with immunoSEQ multiplex PCR; TCRdb's copy has only in-frame clones and lacks some. The table has 1,500 or so clones, about two thirds seen once. The CDR3 is 13 amino acids. Per the germline V gene, CDR1 is MNHEY and CDR2 is SVGAGI. Deletions cut 5 bases from V and 0 bases from J, with 4 bases between. Tumor samples were obtained before definitive surgery or chemotherapy. The data were obtained in a study of high-grade serous ovarian cancer treatment subgroups. Study-wide context: Mean per sample: about 14,000 reads, about 7,000 unique TCR beta rearrangements. Study-wide points: Only CDR3 was analyzed; CDR1 and CDR2 were not. Spatial context was lost because tumors were sequenced in bulk. Same-patient tumor repertoires overlapped at about 0.1 to 0.79; different patients barely overlapped.

Sequenced material: tumor tissue. The chain has TRBV6-5 and TRBJ2-2; D is ambiguous. The receptor was isolated from a human donor with high-grade serous ovarian cancer. CDR3 bases: TGTGCCAGCAGTACTCCGAACACCGGGGAGCTGTTTTTT. This sequence encodes CASSTPNTGELFF.